This T cell receptor (beta chain) was sequenced during a study of blood T cell repertoires in COVID-19. The trim removed 0 bases at V and 4 bases at J, leaving 4 bases unmatched. This CDR3 is built from 16 residues. CDR1 MGHRA and CDR2 YSYEKL come from the germline V gene. Clones were sequenced by immunoSEQ multiplex PCR, and TCRdb holds only the in-frame ones, with some missing. The sample includes around 250,000 clones, about nine tenths of them seen just once. The sequencing sample was made of peripheral blood. This receptor was taken from a woman in her thirties with active or convalescent COVID-19. The chain links TRBV4-1 to TRBJ1-5, with TRBD1 identical over 9 bases. DNA for the CDR3: TGCGCCAGCAGCCAAGATGGGGACAGGGTGAATCAGCCCCAGCATTTT. This translates into CASSQDGDRVNQPQHF.